The 29 T cell receptor beta chains below come from one sample, sequenced in a study of T cells in Graves' hyperthyroidism and ophthalmopathy. Researchers took RNA transcripts and amplified the TCR beta CDR3 regions from them. TCR CDR3 regions were first amplified by RT-PCR with HTBI primers. MiXCR, applied by TCRdb to the multiplex PCR reads, yields one record per CDR3 protein. The sample has a few hundred thousand distinct CDR3 sequences, under 25% seen once. Sequenced input: blood. Receptors originate from a man younger than 35 with Graves' hyperthyroidism.

The chain carries TRBV12-3 or TRBV12-4 and TRBJ1-2, with D possibly being TRBD1 (5 bases). The CDR3 runs 14 residues. Trimming stripped 0 bases from V and 8 bases from J, with 13 bases between. CDR3 loop: CASSLARRGYGYTF. The DNA for the CDR3 is TGTGCCAGCAGTTTAGCGCGTAGGGGATACGGCTACACCTTC.

This clonotype was seen repeatedly, ten times or more. This chain connects TRBV29-1 to TRBJ1-2; D is unresolved. There are 13 residues in the CDR3. Germline CDR1 reads SQVTM; CDR2 reads ANQGSEA. V was trimmed by 2 bases and J by 2 bases, leaving 9 bases between them. The CDR3 DNA is TGCAGCGTTGAACGGGATGCGAACTATGGCTACACCTTC. It codes for CSVERDANYGYTF.

Many counts were recorded for this clonotype. The V and J genes are TRBV11-2 and TRBJ1-1; tentative D call: TRBD1 (6 bases). Germline V gene data show CDR1 as SGHAT and CDR2 as FQNNGV. Trimming took off 0 bases at V and 3 bases at J, with 14 bases between the two ends. The CDR3 sequence is 16 residues long. The CDR3 coding sequence is TGTGCCAGCAGCTTAGATCCGCGGGGGCGCGACACTGAAGCTTTCTTT. Translating it yields CASSLDPRGRDTEAFF.

The chain uses TRBV28 and TRBJ2-7, with D perhaps TRBD1 (5 bases). Germline V gene lookup returns CDR1 MDHEN and CDR2 SYDVKM. The length of the CDR3 is 16 residues. V lost 6 bases and J 8 bases, leaving 26 bases between the germline ends. CDR3 region: CASSFGFSTGTLKQYF. The CDR3 DNA follows: TGTGCCAGCAGCTTTGGTTTTAGTACAGGAACTTTAAAGCAGTACTTC.

There are a few counts of this clonotype. The gene calls are TRBV30 and TRBJ2-6; a weak D match, TRBD1 (6 bases). The V and J ends lost 5 bases and 4 bases respectively, with 12 bases between them. This CDR3 has 14 residues. Germline V gene data show CDR1 as GTSNPN and CDR2 as SVGIG (reference sequence). The CDR3 is CAWGQGYGANVLTF. The CDR3 nucleotides are TGTGCCTGGGGGCAGGGGTACGGGGCCAACGTCCTGACTTTC.

In its sample, this clonotype was seen a few times. V usage is TRBV28 and J usage is TRBJ1-1, with D perhaps TRBD1 (6 bases). The CDR3 runs to 15 residues. Germline V lookup: CDR1 MDHEN, CDR2 SYDVKM. Trimming removed 1 base at V and 1 base at J, with 10 bases between. CDR3 loop: CASSLLGTTNTEAFF. CDR3 coding DNA: TGTGCCAGCAGTTTATTAGGGACAACGAACACTGAAGCTTTCTTT. Together with reference TRBV28 and TRBJ1-1, the CDR3 gives the full variable domain: DVKVTQSSRYLVKRTGEKVFLECVQDMDHENMFWYRQDPGLGLRLIYFSYDVKMKEKGDIPEGYSVSREKKERFSLILESASTNQTSMYLCASSLLGTTNTEAFFGQGTRLTVV.

This clonotype was detected ten times or more. The chain uses TRBV7-2 and TRBJ2-2; 7 nucleotides match TRBD1. Trimming removed 0 bases from V and 6 bases from J; junction bases left unmatched: 16. The germline V gene has CDR1 SGHTA and CDR2 FQGNSA. This CDR3 spans 19 amino acids. Here the CDR3 reads CASSLAGTDYWRKAGELFF. The CDR3, as DNA: TGTGCCAGCAGCTTAGCCGGGACAGATTACTGGCGGAAGGCCGGGGAGCTGTTTTTT.

Many counts were recorded for this clonotype. The chain couples TRBV19 to TRBJ2-2, with 8 nucleotides matching TRBD1. The V segment lost 8 bases and the J segment 5 bases; nucleotides outside the gene matches: 4. This CDR3 contains 13 residues. Per the germline V gene, CDR1 is LNHDA and CDR2 is SQIVND (reference sequence). CDR3 in DNA: TGTGCCAGTGACAGGGGCTGGACCGGGGAGCTGTTTTTT. Translating gives CASDRGWTGELFF.

This clonotype was counted many times. Its ends do not fully match the called genes, so a read error is possible. The chain has TRBV28 and TRBJ2-7, with D unresolved. This CDR3 is 13 amino acids long. CDR1 MDHEN and CDR2 SYDVKM come from the germline V gene. The CDR3 spells CASRSGRINEQYF. In DNA, the CDR3 is TGTGCAAGCAGGTCCGGTAGGATCAACGAGCAGTACTTC.

The sample holds a few counts of this clonotype. The gene calls are TRBV6-1 and TRBJ2-2; D is possibly TRBD1 (6 bases). CDR1 and CDR2 from the germline V gene are MNHNS and SASEGT. This CDR3 is 14 amino acids long. V lost 5 bases and J 7 bases, leaving 14 bases between the germline ends. The CDR3 protein is CASSMGAASGELFF. In DNA, the CDR3 is TGTGCCAGCAGTATGGGGGCTGCTAGCGGGGAGCTGTTTTTT.

This clonotype has at least ten counts. The chain is built from TRBV7-3 and TRBJ1-2, with 7 bases that match TRBD1. Germline lookup yields CDR1 SGHTA and CDR2 FQGTGA. Trimming cost V 5 bases and J 1 base; bases outside gene matches: 13. This CDR3 contains 17 residues. The CDR3 DNA reads as TGTGCCAGCAGCCCCCCGGGGACAGAGGGTTGTAACTATGGCTACACCTTC. It is translated as CASSPPGTEGCNYGYTF.

This clonotype has a count of ten or more. V is TRBV13 and J is TRBJ2-5; 11 nucleotides agree with TRBD2. Germline V gives CDR1 PRHDT, CDR2 FYEKMQ (reference sequence). CDR3 length: 15 residues. Trimming removed 5 bases from V and 4 bases from J; junction bases left unmatched: 6. The CDR3 DNA sequence: TGTGCCAGCAGCAGTAGCGGGGGGGCGTCAGAGACCCAGTACTTC. This gives the protein CASSSSGGASETQYF.

This clonotype has a handful of counts. One base away lies a much larger clone, so this may be a sequencing read error. The conserved phenylalanine or tryptophan normally closing the CDR3 is absent here, so this likely arose from a read error. V gene TRBV27 combines with J gene TRBJ2-7, with D tentatively TRBD1 (6 bases). Trimming left V 4 bases short and J 1 base short, with 17 bases between. The CDR3 extends over 16 amino acids. In germline, CDR1 is MNHEY, CDR2 SMNVEV (reference sequence). In nucleotides, the CDR3 is TGTGCCAGCAGTTCGATGCGCAGGGGCCCTTCCTACGAGCAGTACCTC. It specifies CASSSMRRGPSYEQYL.

At least ten counts were recorded for this clonotype. The chain joins TRBV5-6 to TRBJ1-3; no reliable D call. CDR1 and CDR2 (germline): SGHDT, YYEEEE. The CDR3 is 17 amino acids. Trimming cost V 0 bases and J 5 bases, with 18 bases left between them. The chain's CDR3 is CASSLVWGSRGRNTIYF. DNA for the CDR3: TGTGCCAGCAGCTTGGTCTGGGGAAGTCGAGGAAGAAACACCATATATTTT.

This clonotype showed up many times. This chain links TRBV10-1 with TRBJ2-7; D is unresolved. V shed 7 bases and J shed 2 bases, with 18 bases lying between them. Germline CDR1 WNHNN, CDR2 SYGVQD (reference sequence). The CDR3 runs 15 residues. The CDR3: CASTPSGHRPYEQYF. The DNA for the CDR3 is TGCGCCAGCACTCCCTCCGGTCACAGACCCTACGAGCAGTACTTC.

This chain links TRBV18 with TRBJ2-7; TRBD1 agrees at 10 bases. The length of the CDR3 is 15 residues. V shed 1 base and J 6 bases; nucleotides not matched to a gene: 6. Germline V gene sequence: CDR1 KGHSH, CDR2 LQKENI. The CDR3 region has the DNA TGTGCCAGCTCACCACAGGAGACAGGGGGCTTCGAGCAGTACTTC. Translating gives CASSPQETGGFEQYF.

In its sample, this clonotype was seen many times. The rearrangement links TRBV2 to TRBJ1-1; TRBD1 agrees at 8 bases. From germline, CDR1 is SNHLY and CDR2 FYNNEI. The V segment lost 7 bases and the J segment 3 bases; nucleotides outside the gene matches: 7. This CDR3 is built from 14 residues. DNA for the CDR3: TGTGCCAGCATCGAAGGACAGGGCTACACTGAAGCTTTCTTT. Translation: CASIEGQGYTEAFF.

This clonotype appeared a few times. The V gene is TRBV19, the J gene TRBJ1-6; D not resolved. V lost 2 bases and J 10 bases, leaving 9 bases between the germline ends. Germline CDR1 reads LNHDA; CDR2 reads SQIVND (reference sequence). The CDR3 length is 13 residues. CDR3 bases: TGTGCCAGTAGTATATCCCTGGGGTCACCCCTCCACTTT. Its protein product is CASSISLGSPLHF.

This clonotype was seen at least ten times. This chain links TRBV6-5 with TRBJ1-1, with D unresolved. The CDR3 runs 16 residues. Germline assignment: CDR1 MNHEY and CDR2 SVGAGI. The V end was cut by 2 bases, the J end by 1 base, with 14 bases between. The CDR3 here is CASSYAAPPENTEAFF. DNA for the CDR3: TGTGCCAGCAGTTACGCGGCACCTCCAGAGAACACTGAAGCTTTCTTT.

This clonotype was seen a handful of times. The chain recombines TRBV6-5 with TRBJ1-6; D ambiguous. The CDR3 has 13 amino acids. The V end lost 2 bases, the J end lost 10 bases, and 9 bases lay between the germline ends. Germline V gene data show CDR1 as MNHEY and CDR2 as SVGAGI. The CDR3 DNA reads TGTGCCAGCAGTTACCGCTTTGGATCACCCCTCCACTTT. Amino acids: CASSYRFGSPLHF.

This clonotype showed up many times. The chain links TRBV14 to TRBJ2-7; the D gene is possibly TRBD1 (6 bases). This CDR3 is 11 amino acids long. V was shortened by 8 bases and J by 6 bases, with 11 bases between the two germline ends. CDR1 and CDR2 from the germline V gene are SGHDN and FVKESK. The DNA of the CDR3 is TGTGCCAGCGGCAGGGGATCCGAGCAGTACTTC. It codes for CASGRGSEQYF.

The chain combines TRBV7-8 with TRBJ2-5; D assignment may be TRBD1 or TRBD2 (7 bases each). Germline CDR1 is SGHVS and CDR2 is FQNEAQ. Deletions cut 1 base from V and 4 bases from J, with 19 bases between. There are 17 residues in the CDR3. The CDR3 protein is CASSLVAGEGATETQYF. The CDR3 region has the DNA TGTGCCAGCAGCTTAGTGGCCGGGGAGGGGGCAACAGAGACCCAGTACTTC.

This clonotype was seen repeatedly, ten times or more. The chain recombines TRBV2 with TRBJ2-4; 9 bases map to TRBD1. The CDR3 is 18 amino acids. The trim removed 4 bases at V and 0 bases at J, leaving 10 bases unmatched. CDR1 and CDR2 (germline): SNHLY, FYNNEI. The CDR3 nucleotides read TGTGCCAGCAGTGCGTCCCGGGACAGGGTAGGAGCCAAAAACATTCAGTACTTC. It translates to CASSASRDRVGAKNIQYF.

As for this clonotype: A much bigger clone sits one base away, suggesting this may be a read error. The rearrangement links TRBV10-2 to TRBJ2-2, with D unresolved. Germline CDR1 WSHSY, CDR2 SAAADI. This CDR3 contains 13 residues. V lost 6 bases to trimming and J lost 3 bases, with 8 bases between them. CDR3 sequence reads: CASSGWDTGELFF. CDR3 coding DNA: TGCGCCAGCAGCGGGTGGGACACCGGGGAGCTGTTTTTT.

This clonotype was observed a few times. The chain recombines TRBV6-5 with TRBJ2-7; maybe TRBD2 (7 bases). Germline V gene data show CDR1 as MNHEY and CDR2 as SVGAGI. CDR3 length: 15 residues. With 2 bases removed from V and 2 bases from J, the gap between germline ends came to 13 bases. The CDR3 protein is CASSYMGGRPYEQYF. The CDR3 nucleotides are TGTGCCAGCAGTTACATGGGGGGGCGGCCCTACGAGCAGTACTTC.

The table lists this clonotype with many counts. The chain is built from TRBV27 and TRBJ1-5, with D possibly being TRBD1 (5 bases). The CDR3 is made up of 13 amino acids. Germline lookup yields CDR1 MNHEY and CDR2 SMNVEV (reference sequence). The ends were cut back, 6 bases at V and 7 bases at J, with 13 bases in the middle. The CDR3 DNA reads TGTGCCAGCAGCCCTGGGGGGAGGCAGCCCCAGCATTTT. It codes for CASSPGGRQPQHF.

This chain joins TRBV19 and TRBJ2-7; no clear D gene. The CDR3 runs 13 residues. Germline CDR1 LNHDA, CDR2 SQIVND (reference sequence). Trimming left V 2 bases short and J 7 bases short, with 12 bases between. Here the CDR3 DNA reads TGTGCCAGTAGTATAATGAGCCACCAGGAGCAGTACTTC. It is translated as CASSIMSHQEQYF.

On this clonotype itself: The junction does not match germline at one end; this may be a read error. This chain connects TRBV7-2 to TRBJ2-2; tentative D call: TRBD2 (6 bases). Germline CDR1 is SGHTA and CDR2 is FQGNSA. The CDR3 loop spans 14 amino acids. Here the CDR3 reads CASSLGRESGDLFF. For the CDR3, the DNA is TGTGCCAGCAGCTTAGGGAGGGAGTCCGGGGATCTGTTTTTT.

J is TRBJ2-7 and V is TRBV2; a weak D match, TRBD1 (5 bases). The CDR3 runs to 12 residues. CDR1 and CDR2 from the germline V gene are SNHLY and FYNNEI. Trimming pared 6 bases from V and 2 bases from J, leaving 8 bases between. The CDR3 DNA follows: TGTGCCAGCAGACAGGCGGCCTACGAGCAGTACTTC. It encodes CASRQAAYEQYF.